The 15 T cell receptor beta chains given below trace back to one sample, sequenced in a study of post-analysis software for immune sequencing data. These receptors have no known antigen. Unique molecular identifiers were present in the TCR beta cDNA libraries. TCRdb recomputed calls from the PCR reads with MiXCR, one row per CDR3 protein. The data contain fewer than 900,000 distinct CDR3 sequences, approximately 44% of them singletons. Study observations and caveats: Roughly 5 TRBV segments (TRBV5-6, TRBV5-1 and TRBV20-1 among them) occurred more frequently in patients than in controls.

Sequencing was performed on blood. Receptors originate from a girl between 10 and 17 years old with multiple sclerosis.

The sample holds a few counts of this clonotype. The chain is built from TRBV10-3 and TRBJ2-7; D remains ambiguous. Trimming left V 7 bases short and J 2 bases short, with 15 bases between. The germline gives CDR1 ENHRY, CDR2 SYGVKD. The CDR3 runs to 14 residues. CDR3 nucleotide sequence: TGTGCCATCACTTCCGCTAGTCGACCCTACGAGCAGTACTTC. It yields the protein CAITSASRPYEQYF.

V and J are TRBV29-1 and TRBJ2-7; D ambiguous. Trimming stripped 5 bases from V and 2 bases from J, with 7 bases between. CDR1 and CDR2 from the germline V gene are SQVTM and ANQGSEA. The CDR3 has 11 residues. Here the CDR3 DNA reads TGCAGCGTTCAGTACGCCTACGAGCAGTACTTC. Translation: CSVQYAYEQYF.

This chain links TRBV9 with TRBJ2-7; no definite D call. Between the trimmed V and J ends, which lost 4 bases and 3 bases, there was a span of 14 bases. Germline V gene sequence: CDR1 SGDLS, CDR2 YYNGEE. The CDR3 contains 14 residues. Here the CDR3 DNA reads TGTGCCAGCAGCCCCCCCGGGTCTCGCTACGAGCAGTACTTC. This codes for CASSPPGSRYEQYF. The whole variable domain, remainder taken from reference TRBV9 and TRBJ2-7, is DSGVTQTPKHLITATGQRVTLRCSPRSGDLSVYWYQQSLDQGLQFLIQYYNGEERAKGNILERFSAQQFPDLHSELNLSSLELGDSALYFCASSPPGSRYEQYFGPGTRLTVT.

The genes are TRBV7-8 and TRBJ2-5; 8 nucleotides align to TRBD2. The V gene end was trimmed by 5 bases and the J gene end by 2 bases; junction bases not matched to a gene: 10. Germline-derived CDR1 and CDR2 are SGHVS and FQNEAQ. CDR3 length: 16 residues. In nucleotides, the CDR3 is TGTGCCAGCAGCCCCCGATGGACTAGCCCTCAAGAGACCCAGTACTTC. This translates into CASSPRWTSPQETQYF.

The rearrangement joins TRBV5-1 to TRBJ2-1, with 9 bases that match TRBD2. The CDR3 is 17 residues long. CDR1 is SGHRS, CDR2 YFSETQ, per germline. Unmatched junction bases numbered 15, after V lost 4 bases and J lost 7 bases. CDR3 bases: TGCGCCAGCAGCCTTCTCGGCGGGAGGGCCTTTATAAATGAGCAGTTCTTC. Translated, it gives CASSLLGGRAFINEQFF.

This clonotype was seen only once. This chain links TRBV7-6 with TRBJ2-3; tentatively, D is TRBD2 (6 bases). V gave up 0 bases and J gave up 6 bases, with 13 bases separating them. The germline gives CDR1 SGHVS, CDR2 FNYEAQ. The CDR3 consists of 15 residues. Written as DNA, the CDR3 is TGTGCCAGCAGCTTAGCGGCGGGCCGGGGGGATACGCAGTATTTT. Its translation is CASSLAAGRGDTQYF. Together with reference TRBV7-6 and TRBJ2-3, the CDR3 gives the full variable domain: GAGVSQSPRYKVTKRGQDVALRCDPISGHVSLYWYRQALGQGPEFLTYFNYEAQQDKSGLPNDRFSAERPEGSISTLTIQRTEQRDSAMYRCASSLAAGRGDTQYFGPGTRLTVL.

The rearrangement joins TRBV12-3 or TRBV12-4 to TRBJ2-1; D ambiguous. This CDR3 has 11 residues. Trimming cost V 3 bases and J 9 bases, with 6 bases left between them. The CDR3 nucleotides read TGTGCCAGCAGTTTTTCCGTTGAGCAGTTCTTC. Translated, it gives CASSFSVEQFF.

This clonotype was recorded a few times. The V and J genes are TRBV4-1 and TRBJ2-3, with D hard to call. Germline CDR1 is MGHRA and CDR2 is YSYEKL. Trimming stripped 3 bases from V and 5 bases from J, with 21 bases between. The CDR3 runs to 17 residues. The CDR3 loop reads CASSHFNGGVGGDTQYF. The CDR3 nucleotides are TGCGCCAGCAGCCATTTTAACGGCGGAGTGGGTGGAGATACGCAGTATTTT.

This clonotype occurred a few times. This chain links TRBV20-1 with TRBJ2-5; 7 bases line up with TRBD1. J was trimmed by 11 bases and V by 6 bases; bases with no gene match: 9. Germline V lookup: CDR1 DFQATT, CDR2 SNEGSKA (reference sequence). This CDR3 region has 11 residues. CDR3 in amino acids: CSAPSTGRQYF. CDR3 coding DNA: TGCAGTGCGCCGTCGACAGGGAGACAGTACTTC.

This chain links TRBV12-3 or TRBV12-4 with TRBJ2-1, with D uncertain. The V gene lost 5 bases and the J gene lost 4 bases, with 9 bases spanning the gap. The CDR3 runs to 13 residues. The CDR3 DNA reads as TGTGCCAGCAGTATAAGCAGTTACAATGAGCAGTTCTTC. This gives the protein CASSISSYNEQFF.

Only a few counts were recorded for this clonotype. This chain connects TRBV6-5 to TRBJ2-7, with 7 positions matching TRBD2. CDR3 length: 13 amino acids. From germline, CDR1 is MNHEY and CDR2 SVGAGI. The V and J ends lost 4 bases and 5 bases, in that order; junction bases with no gene match: 5. CDR3 amino acids: CASSFSGSDEQYF. The DNA for the CDR3 is TGTGCCAGCAGTTTTAGCGGGTCGGACGAGCAGTACTTC.

The chain links TRBV9 to TRBJ2-1, with TRBD2 matching 8 bases. There are 15 residues in the CDR3. J was trimmed by 5 bases and V by 0 bases; bases with no gene match: 4. Germline CDR1 is SGDLS and CDR2 is YYNGEE. The CDR3 bases are TGTGCCAGCAGCGTAGCTATCGGGAGGGACAATGAGCAGTTCTTC. It codes for CASSVAIGRDNEQFF.

V and J are TRBV20-1 and TRBJ2-5; 10 nucleotides match TRBD2. Germline V gene sequence: CDR1 DFQATT, CDR2 SNEGSKA (reference sequence). The junction had 9 bases not matched to a gene; V was cut back by 4 bases and J by 7 bases. This CDR3 region has 14 residues. Here the CDR3 reads CSAIRTSGSGTQYF. The CDR3 bases are TGCAGTGCTATTCGGACTAGCGGTTCTGGGACCCAGTACTTC.

This clonotype was seen a handful of times. The genes are TRBV7-3 and TRBJ2-1; 9 bases line up with TRBD2. After removal of 1 base from V and 7 bases from J, the junction contained 5 bases not matched to a gene. CDR1 SGHTA and CDR2 FQGTGA come from the germline V gene. The CDR3 sequence is 15 residues long. The CDR3 here is CASSLIAGDWNEQFF. CDR3 nucleotide sequence: TGTGCCAGCAGCTTAATAGCGGGAGATTGGAATGAGCAGTTCTTC.

The chain employs TRBV20-1 and TRBJ2-3, with D possibly being TRBD2 (6 bases). CDR3 size: 14 residues. The V gene's germline CDR1 is DFQATT and CDR2 SNEGSKA (reference sequence). The V gene lost 4 bases and the J gene lost 5 bases, with 16 bases spanning the gap. The CDR3 here is CSANMPGLLDTQYF. CDR3 in DNA: TGCAGTGCTAATATGCCGGGACTCTTAGATACGCAGTATTTT.